This is a list of T cell receptor beta chains from one sample in a study of T cells in narcolepsy. TCRdb's table, derived via immunoSEQ multiplex PCR, lists solely in-frame clones and lacks some. The table records 25,000 to 30,000 clones, more than 65% of them present only once. The sample taken for sequencing was memory (CD45RA-) CD4+ T cells from blood. The receptors stem from a human donor in good health. The CDR3 runs from the conserved cysteine through the conserved F or W. D genes are given only for firm matches. Size is omitted from some rows. Given values are once, few, many or a class for expanded clones.

V,D,size,CDR3
TRBV9,-,-,CASSRTATSYEQYF
TRBV5-6,-,-,CASSLLTRSETQYF
TRBV5-1,TRBD2,-,CASSFRSGDPYEQYF
TRBV5-4,TRBD2,once,CASSLEGLAGIRDTQYF
TRBV11-2,TRBD1,-,CASSRQGEIKFF
TRBV5-5,-,-,CASSLEFFSRYSNQPQHF
TRBV5-4,-,-,CASSLGQGEDTIYF
TRBV6-5,-,-,CASSYSTAGAGEQYF
TRBV28,-,-,CASSPNGVKQYF
TRBV5-1,-,-,CASSLISSSYNSPLHF
TRBV19,-,-,CASSIEQSNNQPQHF
TRBV5-6,-,-,CASSLGIQETQYF
TRBV2,TRBD2,once,CASSPTSGQETQYF
TRBV5-6,-,-,CASSLVTGATNEKLFF
TRBV11-2,-,-,CASSLVKSDEQYF
TRBV28,-,-,CASSNGGAYEQYF
TRBV6-4,-,few,CASSASPGTAEAFF
TRBV18,TRBD1,-,CASSGTGTGYEQYF
TRBV6-1,-,-,CASSTHNFYEQYF
TRBV2,-,-,CASSGQSAMNTEAFF
TRBV2,TRBD2,-,CASSEGAGGYNEQFF
TRBV7-8,-,-,CASSLGFTDTQYF
TRBV7-3,TRBD2,-,CASSQRGGPYKNIQYF
TRBV6-1,-,-,CASSGQFQEQYF
TRBV5-1,-,-,CASSLEAAGRANSPLHF
TRBV9,TRBD2,-,CASSPRAGGVTDTQYF
TRBV7-2,-,-,CASSLRGDEAFF
TRBV15,-,-,CATSRRPTGNTIYF
TRBV28,TRBD1,once,CASSLRTGGETQYF